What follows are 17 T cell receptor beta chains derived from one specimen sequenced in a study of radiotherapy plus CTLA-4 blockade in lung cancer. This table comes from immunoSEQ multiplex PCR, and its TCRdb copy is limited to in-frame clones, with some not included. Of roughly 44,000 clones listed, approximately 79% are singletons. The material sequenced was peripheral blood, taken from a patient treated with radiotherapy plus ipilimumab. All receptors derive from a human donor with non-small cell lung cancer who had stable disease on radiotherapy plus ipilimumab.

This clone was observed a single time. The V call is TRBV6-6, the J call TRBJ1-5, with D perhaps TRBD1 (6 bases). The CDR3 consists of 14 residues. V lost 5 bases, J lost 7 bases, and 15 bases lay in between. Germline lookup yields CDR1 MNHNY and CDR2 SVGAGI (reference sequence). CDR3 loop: CASSTTGMWQPQHF. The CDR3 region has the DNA TGTGCCAGCAGTACAACAGGGATGTGGCAGCCCCAGCATTTT.

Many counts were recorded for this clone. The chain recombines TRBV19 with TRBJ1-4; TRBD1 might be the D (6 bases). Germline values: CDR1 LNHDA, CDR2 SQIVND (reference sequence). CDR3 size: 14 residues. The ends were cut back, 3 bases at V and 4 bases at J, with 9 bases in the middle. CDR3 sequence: CASSMGHGNEKLFF. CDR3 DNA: TGTGCCAGTAGTATGGGACACGGTAATGAAAAACTGTTTTTT.

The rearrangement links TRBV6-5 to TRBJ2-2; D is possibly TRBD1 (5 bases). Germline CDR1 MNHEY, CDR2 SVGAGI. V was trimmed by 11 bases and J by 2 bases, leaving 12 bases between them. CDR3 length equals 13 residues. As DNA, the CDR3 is TGTGCCGCGGCGCGGACAAACACCGGGGAGCTGTTTTTT. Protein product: CAAARTNTGELFF.

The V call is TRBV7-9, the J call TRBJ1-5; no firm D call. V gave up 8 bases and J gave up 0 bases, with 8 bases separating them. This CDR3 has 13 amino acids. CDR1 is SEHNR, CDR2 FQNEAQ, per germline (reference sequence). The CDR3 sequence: CASQSRSNQPQHF. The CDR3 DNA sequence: TGTGCCAGCCAATCGCGTAGCAATCAGCCCCAGCATTTT.

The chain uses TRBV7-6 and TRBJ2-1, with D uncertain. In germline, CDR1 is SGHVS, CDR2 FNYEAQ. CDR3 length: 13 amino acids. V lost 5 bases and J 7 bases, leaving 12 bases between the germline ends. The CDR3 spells CASSPTTWNEQFF. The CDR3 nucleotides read TGTGCCAGCAGCCCAACCACTTGGAATGAGCAGTTCTTC. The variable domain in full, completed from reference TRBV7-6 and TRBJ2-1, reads GAGVSQSPRYKVTKRGQDVALRCDPISGHVSLYWYRQALGQGPEFLTYFNYEAQQDKSGLPNDRFSAERPEGSISTLTIQRTEQRDSAMYRCASSPTTWNEQFFGPGTRLTVL.

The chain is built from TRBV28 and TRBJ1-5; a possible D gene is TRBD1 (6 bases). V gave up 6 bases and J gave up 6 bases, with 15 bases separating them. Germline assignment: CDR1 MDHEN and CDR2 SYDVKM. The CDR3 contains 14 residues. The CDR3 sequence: CASSSPRTVQPQHF. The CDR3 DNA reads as TGTGCCAGCAGCTCTCCGCGGACAGTTCAGCCCCAGCATTTT.

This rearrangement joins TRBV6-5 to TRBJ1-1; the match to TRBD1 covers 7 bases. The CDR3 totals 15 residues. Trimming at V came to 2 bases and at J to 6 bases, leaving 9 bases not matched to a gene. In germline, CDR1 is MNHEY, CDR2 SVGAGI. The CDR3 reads CASSYVVGGVPEAFF. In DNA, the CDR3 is TGTGCCAGCAGTTACGTCGTAGGGGGCGTCCCTGAAGCTTTCTTT.

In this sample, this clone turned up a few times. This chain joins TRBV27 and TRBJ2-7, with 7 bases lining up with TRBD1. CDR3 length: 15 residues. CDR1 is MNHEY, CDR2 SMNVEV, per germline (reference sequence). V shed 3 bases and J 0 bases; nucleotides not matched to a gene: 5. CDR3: CASSFPGQLSYEQYF. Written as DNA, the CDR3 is TGTGCCAGCAGTTTTCCGGGACAGCTCTCCTACGAGCAGTACTTC.

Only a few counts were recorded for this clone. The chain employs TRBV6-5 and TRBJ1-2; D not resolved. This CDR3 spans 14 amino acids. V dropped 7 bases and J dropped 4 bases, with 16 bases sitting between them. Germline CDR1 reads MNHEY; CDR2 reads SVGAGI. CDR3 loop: CASTPVPAGYGYTF. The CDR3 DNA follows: TGTGCCAGCACCCCGGTCCCGGCGGGCTATGGCTACACCTTC.

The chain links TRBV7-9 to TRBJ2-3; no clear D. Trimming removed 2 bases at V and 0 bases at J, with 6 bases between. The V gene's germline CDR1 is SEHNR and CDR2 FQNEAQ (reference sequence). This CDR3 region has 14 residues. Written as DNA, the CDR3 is TGTGCCAGCAGCTTATGGCGGAGCACAGATACGCAGTATTTT. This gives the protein CASSLWRSTDTQYF.

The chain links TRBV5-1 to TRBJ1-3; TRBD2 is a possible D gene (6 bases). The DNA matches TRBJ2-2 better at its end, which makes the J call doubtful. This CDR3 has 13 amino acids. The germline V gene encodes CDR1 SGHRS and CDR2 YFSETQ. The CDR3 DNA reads TGCGCCAGCAGCTTAGATCAAGGGGACTCGCTGTTTTTT. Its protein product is CASSLDQGDSLFF.

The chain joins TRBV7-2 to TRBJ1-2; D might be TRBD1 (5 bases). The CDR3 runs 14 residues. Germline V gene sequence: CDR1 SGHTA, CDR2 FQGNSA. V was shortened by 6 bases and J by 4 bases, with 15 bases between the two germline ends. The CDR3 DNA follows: TGTGCCAGCAGTCCAGGGACTAGAGGCTATGGCTACACCTTC. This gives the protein CASSPGTRGYGYTF.

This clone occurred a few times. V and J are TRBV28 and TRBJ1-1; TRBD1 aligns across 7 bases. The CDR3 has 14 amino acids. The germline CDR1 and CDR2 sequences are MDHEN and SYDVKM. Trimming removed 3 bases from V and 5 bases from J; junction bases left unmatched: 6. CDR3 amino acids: CASSFTGARTEAFF. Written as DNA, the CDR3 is TGTGCCAGCAGTTTTACAGGGGCAAGGACTGAAGCTTTCTTT.

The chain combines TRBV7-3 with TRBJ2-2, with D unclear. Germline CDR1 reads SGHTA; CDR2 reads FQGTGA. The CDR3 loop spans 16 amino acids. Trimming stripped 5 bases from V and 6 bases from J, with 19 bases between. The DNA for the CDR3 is TGTGCCAGCAGCCCCAGGAGTAGTCCGACGGCCGGGGAGCTGTTTTTT. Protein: CASSPRSSPTAGELFF.

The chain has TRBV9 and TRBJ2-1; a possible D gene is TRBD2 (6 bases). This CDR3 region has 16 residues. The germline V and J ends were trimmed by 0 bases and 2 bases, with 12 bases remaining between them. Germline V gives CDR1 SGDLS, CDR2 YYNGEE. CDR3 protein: CASSVGLVMAYNEQFF. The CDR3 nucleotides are TGTGCCAGCAGCGTAGGACTAGTGATGGCCTACAATGAGCAGTTCTTC.

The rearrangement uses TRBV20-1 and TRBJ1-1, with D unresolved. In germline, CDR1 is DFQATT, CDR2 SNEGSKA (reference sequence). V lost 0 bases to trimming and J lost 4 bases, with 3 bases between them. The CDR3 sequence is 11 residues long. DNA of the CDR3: TGCAGTGCTAGAGAAGCCACTGAAGCTTTCTTT. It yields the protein CSAREATEAFF.

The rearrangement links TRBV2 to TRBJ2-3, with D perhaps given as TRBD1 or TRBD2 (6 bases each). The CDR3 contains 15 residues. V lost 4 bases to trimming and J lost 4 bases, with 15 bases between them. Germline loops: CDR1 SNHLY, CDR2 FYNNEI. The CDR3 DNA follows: TGTGCCAGCAGTGGGGACAATTGGGGGGCAGATACGCAGTATTTT. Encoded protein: CASSGDNWGADTQYF.